This T cell receptor (beta chain) appears in the sequencing data of a study of control samples from healthy donors and cancer patients. TCRdb's copy holds only in-frame clones and misses some; the assay was immunoSEQ multiplex PCR. The sample records approximately 82,000 clones, 94% being singletons. V was pared by 5 bases and J by 5 bases, with 9 bases between. This CDR3 region has 12 residues. In germline, CDR1 is SGHAT, CDR2 FQNNGV. V is TRBV11-2 and J is TRBJ1-2, with a weak D call TRBD1 (5 bases). This receptor was taken from a woman aged 18-29 years in good health. Sequencing was performed on blood. The CDR3 DNA follows: TGTGCCAGCAGCGAGGAGGGGTATGGCTACACCTTC. Amino acids: CASSEEGYGYTF.